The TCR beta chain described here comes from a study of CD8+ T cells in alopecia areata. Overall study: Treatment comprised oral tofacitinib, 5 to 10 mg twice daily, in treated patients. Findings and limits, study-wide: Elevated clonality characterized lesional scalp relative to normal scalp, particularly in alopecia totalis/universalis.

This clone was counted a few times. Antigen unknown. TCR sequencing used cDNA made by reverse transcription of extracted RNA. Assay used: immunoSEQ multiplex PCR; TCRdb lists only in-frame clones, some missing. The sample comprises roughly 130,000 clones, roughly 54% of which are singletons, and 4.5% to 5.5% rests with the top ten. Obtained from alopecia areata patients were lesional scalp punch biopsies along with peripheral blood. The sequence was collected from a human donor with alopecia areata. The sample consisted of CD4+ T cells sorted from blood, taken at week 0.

Here the CDR3 reads CASSLASNNEQFF. The CDR3 DNA is TGTGCCAGCAGCTTAGCCTCTAACAATGAGCAGTTCTTC. The chain combines TRBV7-2 with TRBJ2-1; D is undetermined. The CDR3 spans 13 residues. CDR1 and CDR2 (germline): SGHTA, FQGNSA. The V gene lost 0 bases and the J gene lost 5 bases, with 5 bases spanning the gap.